The source of this TCR beta chain is a study of shared clonotypes between healthy human individuals. Whole-study results and caveats: About 5% of naive CD4 clonotypes were common to four donors. In the sorted subsets, rarefaction showed sequencing was incomplete despite large depth. With few donors, the genetic and exposure-history diversity represented was limited.

Naive-designated CD8 cells lacked CD45RO, were positively enriched for CCR7, and omitted terminally differentiated effector memory CD45RA+ cells. For this clone: Antigen: not known.

Trimming removed 6 bases from V and 6 bases from J, with 16 bases in between. The CDR3 has 14 residues. Germline-derived CDR1 and CDR2 are SEHNR and FQNEAQ (reference sequence). Repertoires were generated with immunoSEQ multiplex PCR, while TCRdb's copy carries only in-frame clones and drops some. The profile shows about 700,000 clones, around 92% of them singletons. The receptor's source is a man aged 30-40 years in good health. Sequencing was carried out using naive CD8+ T cells sorted from blood. The chain uses TRBV7-9 and TRBJ2-3; possibly TRBD1 for D (7 bases). DNA of the CDR3: TGTGCCAGCAGTCCCCCAGGGGGGTTGGATACGCAGTATTTT. Amino acids: CASSPPGGLDTQYF.